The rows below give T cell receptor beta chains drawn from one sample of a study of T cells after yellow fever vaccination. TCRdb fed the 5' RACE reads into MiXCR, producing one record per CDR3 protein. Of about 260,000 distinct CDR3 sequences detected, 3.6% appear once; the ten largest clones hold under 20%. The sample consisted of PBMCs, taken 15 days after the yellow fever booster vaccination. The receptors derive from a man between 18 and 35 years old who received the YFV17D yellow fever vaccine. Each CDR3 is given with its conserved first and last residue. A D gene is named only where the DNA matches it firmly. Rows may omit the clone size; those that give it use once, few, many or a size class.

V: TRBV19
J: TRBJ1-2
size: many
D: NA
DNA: TGTGCGACGCAGCTACCTAACTATGGCTACACCTTC
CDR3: CATQLPNYGYTF

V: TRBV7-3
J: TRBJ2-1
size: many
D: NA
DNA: TGTGCCAGCAGCTTAGATTTTTGGACTGATGAGCAGTTCTTC
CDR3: CASSLDFWTDEQFF

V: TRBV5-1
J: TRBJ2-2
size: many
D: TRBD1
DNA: TGCGCCAGCAGCTTGTTATTCGGGCTAACCGGGACAGCGACAACCGGGGAGCTGTTTTTT
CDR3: CASSLLFGLTGTATTGELFF

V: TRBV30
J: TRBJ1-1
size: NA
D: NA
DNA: TGTGCCTGGAGTGGCGGGGTGGGGGATACTGAAGCTTTCTTT
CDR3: CAWSGGVGDTEAFF

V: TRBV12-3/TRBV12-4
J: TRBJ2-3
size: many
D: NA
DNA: TGTGCCAGCAGTTTTGTTAGGGGGACGCAGTATTTT
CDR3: CASSFVRGTQYF

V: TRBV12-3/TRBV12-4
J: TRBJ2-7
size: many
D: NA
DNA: TGTGCCAGCAGTCCCCCCACTGCCCACAGAGACTACGAGCAGTACTTC
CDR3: CASSPPTAHRDYEQYF

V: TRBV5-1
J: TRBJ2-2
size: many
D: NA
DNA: TGCGCCAGCAGCTTGCCTCTTAGGACCGGGGAGCTGTTTTTT
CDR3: CASSLPLRTGELFF

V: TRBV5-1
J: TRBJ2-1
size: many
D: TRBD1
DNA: TGCGCCAGCAGCTGGGACAGGCTAATCGATGAGCAGTTCTTC
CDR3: CASSWDRLIDEQFF

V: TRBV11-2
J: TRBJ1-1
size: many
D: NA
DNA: TGTGCCAGCAGCTTAACAACGGACCGAGAAGCTTTCTTT
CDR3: CASSLTTDREAFF

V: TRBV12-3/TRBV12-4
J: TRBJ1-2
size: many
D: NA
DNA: TGTGCCAGCAGTAGATCTGGGTCCTATGGCTACACCTTC
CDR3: CASSRSGSYGYTF

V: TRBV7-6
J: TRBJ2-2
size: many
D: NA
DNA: TGTGCCAGCAGCTTACCCCCGGGATCACACGGCCCATTCACCGGGGAGCTGTTTTTT
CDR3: CASSLPPGSHGPFTGELFF

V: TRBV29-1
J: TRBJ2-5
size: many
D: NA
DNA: TGCAGCGTTACACAGGGTCGGGAGACCCAGTACTTC
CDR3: CSVTQGRETQYF